In this sample, the clone carrying this TCR beta chain turned up a few times. This sample was included in a study of blood T cell repertoires in COVID-19. Study-wide context: Whether acute or convalescent, the COVID-19 samples came from the United States, Italy and Spain.

V was trimmed by 4 bases and J by 0 bases, leaving 18 bases between them. Germline V CDR1 and CDR2: PRHDT, FYEKMQ (reference sequence). The CDR3 has 17 amino acids. The table came from immunoSEQ multiplex PCR; TCRdb's copy has only in-frame clones and leaves some out. Of fewer than 250,000 clones in the sample, more than 70% are singletons; the top ten hold about 8.8%. This TCR was recovered from a woman aged 18-29 years who had recovered from COVID-19. The chain is built from TRBV13 and TRBJ2-5; maybe TRBD2 (6 bases). Source material: PBMCs or T cells enriched from blood (not recorded which). The DNA of the CDR3 is TGTGCCAGCAGCTCGGCGGGGCAAACCGGTTACCAAGAGACCCAGTACTTC. It codes for CASSSAGQTGYQETQYF.